This TCR beta chain was retrieved from a study of T cell clones after liver transplantation. Study in general: Standard immunosuppression, with no induction, continued until 12-24 months after transplant. Samples came pre-transplant, pre-randomization before withdrawal, and post-randomization after withdrawal ended.

This clone was found a few times. Antigen specificity is unknown. Measured with immunoSEQ multiplex PCR; TCRdb has only the in-frame clones, and not every one. The data hold roughly 80,000 clones, with less than 85% observed a single time. Germline CDR1 SGDLS, CDR2 YYNGEE. Trimming shortened V by 0 bases and J by 6 bases, and 13 bases separated the two germline ends. The CDR3 runs to 14 residues. Regarding the study as a whole: Graft donor-reactive T cells possibly entered the graft instead of undergoing deletion.

Sequencing used CD4+ T cells from blood, obtained at the 22-month timepoint. V usage is TRBV9 and J usage is TRBJ2-7; tentatively, D is TRBD2 (5 bases). This clonotype was sampled from a human patient who received a liver transplant. Some T cells may have originated in the graft donor. Here the CDR3 DNA reads TGTGCCAGCAGCGTAGGAGGGCTATCGGGCGAGCAGTACTTC. Translation gives CASSVGGLSGEQYF.